The entry below gives a single T cell receptor beta chain sequence along with its context. The sample belongs to a study of CD8 T cells in Susac syndrome. In the study overall: Patients with Susac syndrome had blood drawn and were at that point therapy-naive, on corticosteroids, or on intravenous immunoglobulin alone.

Random hexamers primed reverse transcription of about 0.45 to 1 ug RNA. Using its own MiXCR run on the immunoSEQ multiplex PCR reads, TCRdb lists one record per CDR3 protein. The sample consists of some 94,000 distinct CDR3 sequences, 85% to 95% of them appearing once. Sequencing of TCR beta covered CD8+ and CD4+ T cells obtained from blood. FACS enriched CD8+ TEMRA cells, while bulk CD8+ and CD4+ were negatively isolated. With 4 bases removed from V and 10 bases from J, the gap between germline ends came to 8 bases. CDR3 length: 11 residues. Per the germline V gene, CDR1 is LNHDA and CDR2 is SQIVND (reference sequence).

The chain combines TRBV19 with TRBJ2-1; a possible D gene is TRBD2 (5 bases). The TCR sequence derives from a human donor with Susac syndrome. Sequencing was performed on CD4+ T cells from PBMCs. CDR3 sequence reads: CASSTGLEQFF. As DNA, the CDR3 is TGTGCCAGTAGTACCGGACTGGAGCAGTTCTTC.